This T cell receptor beta chain stems from a study of cytomegalovirus exposure and HLA in healthy donors. Whole-study results and caveats: Most TCR sequences were rare, but some public TCRs occurred in many donors. The study designated 150 to 200 TCR beta chains cytomegalovirus-associated. With high specificity and sensitivity, the classifier reportedly diagnosed cytomegalovirus status.

Note on this clone: Its antigen is unknown.

An approximately 120-subject validation cohort, separate from the approximately 610-subject first cohort, supplied the donors. The data were produced by immunoSEQ multiplex PCR, yet TCRdb's version contains in-frame clones alone and is incomplete. The profile shows approximately 230,000 clones, roughly nine tenths of them singletons. V dropped 0 bases and J dropped 2 bases, with 11 bases sitting between them. The CDR3 sequence is 15 residues long. The V gene's germline CDR1 is MNHEY and CDR2 SVGAGI. Sequenced sample: PBMCs. The sequence was collected from a man aged 18-30 years in good health and CMV-seropositive. The rearrangement links TRBV6-5 to TRBJ2-7; D not certain. The CDR3 DNA is TGTGCCAGCAGTTACTCCCATTCAGGAGCCTACGAGCAGTACTTC. It yields the protein CASSYSHSGAYEQYF.